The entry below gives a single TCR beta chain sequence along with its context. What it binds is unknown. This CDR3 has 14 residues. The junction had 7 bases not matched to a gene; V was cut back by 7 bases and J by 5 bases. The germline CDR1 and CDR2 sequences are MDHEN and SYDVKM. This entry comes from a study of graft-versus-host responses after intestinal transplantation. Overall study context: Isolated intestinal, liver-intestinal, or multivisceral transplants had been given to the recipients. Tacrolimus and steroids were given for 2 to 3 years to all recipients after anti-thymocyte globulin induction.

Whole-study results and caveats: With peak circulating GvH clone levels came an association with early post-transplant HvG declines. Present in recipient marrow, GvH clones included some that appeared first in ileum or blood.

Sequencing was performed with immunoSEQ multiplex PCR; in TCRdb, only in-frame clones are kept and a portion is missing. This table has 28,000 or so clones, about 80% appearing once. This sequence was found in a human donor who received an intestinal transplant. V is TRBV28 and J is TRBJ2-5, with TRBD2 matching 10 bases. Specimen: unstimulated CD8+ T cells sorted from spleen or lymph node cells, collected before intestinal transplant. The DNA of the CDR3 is TGTGCCAGCACCAGCGGGGGGGCCTGGGAGACCCAGTACTTC. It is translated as CASTSGGAWETQYF.